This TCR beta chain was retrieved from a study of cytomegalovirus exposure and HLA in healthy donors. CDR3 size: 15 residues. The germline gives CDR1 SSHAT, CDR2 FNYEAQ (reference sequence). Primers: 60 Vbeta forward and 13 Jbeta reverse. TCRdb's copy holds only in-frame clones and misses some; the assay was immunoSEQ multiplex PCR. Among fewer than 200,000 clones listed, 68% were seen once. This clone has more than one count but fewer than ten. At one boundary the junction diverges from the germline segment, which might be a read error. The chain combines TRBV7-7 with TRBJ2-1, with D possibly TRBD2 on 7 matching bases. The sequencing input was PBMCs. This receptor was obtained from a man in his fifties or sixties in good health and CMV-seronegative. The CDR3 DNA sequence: TGTGCTAGCAGCTTGGGGGCGGGGGCGGATAATGAGCAGTTCTTC. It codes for CASSLGAGADNEQFF.